This TCR beta chain was observed in a study of blood T cell repertoires in COVID-19. About the study: PBMCs, B-cell-depleted T cells, or T cells were the source of the cDNA or gDNA that made up the material.

Profiled with immunoSEQ multiplex PCR; TCRdb holds only in-frame clones, not every one. The sample consists of roughly 150,000 clones, approximately 85% of them appearing once. Seattle participants joined during active infection and were tracked over time. With V trimmed by 5 bases and J by 2 bases, 6 bases remained unmatched. Looked up from germline, CDR1 is MNHEY and CDR2 is SVGAGI. This CDR3 has 15 amino acids. What was sequenced was peripheral blood. This clonotype originated in a man older than 75 with COVID-19, enrolled during active disease. V is TRBV6-5 and J is TRBJ1-2, with TRBD1 matching over 9 bases. For the CDR3, the DNA is TGTGCCAGCAGTCTCGGACAGGGGAAAAACTATGGCTACACCTTC. Translation gives CASSLGQGKNYGYTF.